This T cell receptor (beta chain) comes out of a study of T cell responses to AZD1222 COVID-19 vaccine. Study-wide points: Among AZD1222 vaccinees, only five or six were seropositive at baseline. Unmutated regions of variants are reportedly targeted by nearly half of spike-specific TCRs. Clonal diversity may have been underestimated, and the donors were mostly white British, with more females than males. Regions 160-218 and 743-854 dominated among vaccine-associated CD4 TCRs spanning spike.

After removal of 3 bases from V and 7 bases from J, the junction contained 6 bases not matched to a gene. The CDR3 has 14 residues. In germline, CDR1 is LGHDT, CDR2 YNNKEL (reference sequence). Produced via immunoSEQ multiplex PCR; TCRdb's table is partial and in-frame only. The sample consists of 130,000 to 150,000 clones, more than 85% of them appearing once. With regard to this clone: Antigen: not known.

The sample in question was peripheral blood, obtained on day 0 of AZD1222 vaccination. This chain links TRBV3-1 (or the pseudogene TRBV3-2) with TRBJ1-5; 7 bases match TRBD1. This TCR derives from an adult in good health. The CDR3 nucleotides are TGTGCCAGCAGCCAGGGGACAGTCGCGCAGCCCCAGCATTTT. This translates into CASSQGTVAQPQHF.